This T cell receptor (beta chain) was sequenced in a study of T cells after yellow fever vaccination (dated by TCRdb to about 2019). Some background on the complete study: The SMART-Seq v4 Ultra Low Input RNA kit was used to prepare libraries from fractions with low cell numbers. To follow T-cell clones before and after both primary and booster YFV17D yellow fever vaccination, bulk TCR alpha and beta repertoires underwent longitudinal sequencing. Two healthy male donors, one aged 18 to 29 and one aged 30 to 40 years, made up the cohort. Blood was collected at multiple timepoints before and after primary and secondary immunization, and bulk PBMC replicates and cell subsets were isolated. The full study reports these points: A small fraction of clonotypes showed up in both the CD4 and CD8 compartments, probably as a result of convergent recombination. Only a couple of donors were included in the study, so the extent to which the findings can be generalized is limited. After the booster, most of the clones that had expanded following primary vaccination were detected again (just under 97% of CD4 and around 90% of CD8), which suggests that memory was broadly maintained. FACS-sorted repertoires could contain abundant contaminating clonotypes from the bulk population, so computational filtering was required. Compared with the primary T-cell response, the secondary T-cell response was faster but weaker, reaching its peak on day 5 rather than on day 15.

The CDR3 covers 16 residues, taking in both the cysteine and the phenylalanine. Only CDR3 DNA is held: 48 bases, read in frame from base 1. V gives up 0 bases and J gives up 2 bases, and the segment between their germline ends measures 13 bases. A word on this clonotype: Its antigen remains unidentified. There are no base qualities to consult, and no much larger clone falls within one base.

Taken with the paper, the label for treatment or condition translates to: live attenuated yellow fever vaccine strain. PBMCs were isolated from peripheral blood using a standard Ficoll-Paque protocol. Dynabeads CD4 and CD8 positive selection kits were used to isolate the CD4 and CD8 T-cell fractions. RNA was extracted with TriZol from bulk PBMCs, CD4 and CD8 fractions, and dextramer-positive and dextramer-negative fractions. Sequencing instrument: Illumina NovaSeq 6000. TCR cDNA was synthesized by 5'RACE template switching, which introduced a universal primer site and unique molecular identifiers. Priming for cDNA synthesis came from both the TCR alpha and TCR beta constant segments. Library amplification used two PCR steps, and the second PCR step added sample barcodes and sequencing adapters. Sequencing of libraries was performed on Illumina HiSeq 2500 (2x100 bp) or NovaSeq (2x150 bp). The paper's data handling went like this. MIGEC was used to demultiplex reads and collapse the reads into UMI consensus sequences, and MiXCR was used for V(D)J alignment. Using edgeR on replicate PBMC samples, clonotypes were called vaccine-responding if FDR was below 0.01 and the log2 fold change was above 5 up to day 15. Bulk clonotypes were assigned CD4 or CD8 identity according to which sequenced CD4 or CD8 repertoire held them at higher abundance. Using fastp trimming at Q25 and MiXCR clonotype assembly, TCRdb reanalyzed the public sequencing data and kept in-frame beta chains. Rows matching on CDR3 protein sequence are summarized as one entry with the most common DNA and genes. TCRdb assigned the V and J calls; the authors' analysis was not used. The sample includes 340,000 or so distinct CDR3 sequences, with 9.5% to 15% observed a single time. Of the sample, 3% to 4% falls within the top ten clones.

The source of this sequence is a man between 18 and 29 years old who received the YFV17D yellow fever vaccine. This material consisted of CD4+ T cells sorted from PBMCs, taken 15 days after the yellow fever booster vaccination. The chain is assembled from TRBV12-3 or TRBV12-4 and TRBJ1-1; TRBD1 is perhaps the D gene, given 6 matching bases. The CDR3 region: CASSLARAGENTEAFF. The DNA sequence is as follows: TGTGCCAGCAGTTTAGCTCGCGCAGGGGAAAACACTGAAGCTTTCTTT.